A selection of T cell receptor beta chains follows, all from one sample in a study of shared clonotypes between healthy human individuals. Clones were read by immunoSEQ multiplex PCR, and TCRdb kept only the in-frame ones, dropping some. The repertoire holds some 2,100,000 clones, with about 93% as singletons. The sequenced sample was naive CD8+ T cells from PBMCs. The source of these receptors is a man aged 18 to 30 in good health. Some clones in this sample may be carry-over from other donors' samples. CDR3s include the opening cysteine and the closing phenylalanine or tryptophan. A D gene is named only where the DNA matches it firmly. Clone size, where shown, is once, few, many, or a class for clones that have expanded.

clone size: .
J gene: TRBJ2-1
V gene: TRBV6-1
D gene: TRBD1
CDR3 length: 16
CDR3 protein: CASSERQGAVFNEQFF
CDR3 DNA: TGTGCCAGCAGTGAAAGGCAGGGGGCTGTTTTCAATGAGCAGTTCTTC

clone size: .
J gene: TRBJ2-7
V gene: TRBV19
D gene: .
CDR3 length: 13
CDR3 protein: CASSGRGFHEQYF
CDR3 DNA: TGTGCCAGCTCCGGTCGGGGGTTCCACGAGCAGTACTTC

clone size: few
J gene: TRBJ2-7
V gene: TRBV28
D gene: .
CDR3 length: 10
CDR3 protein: CASSDYEQYF
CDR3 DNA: TGTGCCAGCAGTGATTACGAGCAGTACTTC

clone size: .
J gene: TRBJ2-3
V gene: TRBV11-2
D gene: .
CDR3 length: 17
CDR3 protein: CASSSTGEPSGTDTQYF
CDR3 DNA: TGTGCCAGCAGCTCAACCGGAGAGCCCTCTGGCACAGATACGCAGTATTTT

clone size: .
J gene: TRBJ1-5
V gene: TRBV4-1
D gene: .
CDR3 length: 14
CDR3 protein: CASSQDLAGQPQHF
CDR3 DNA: TGCGCCAGCAGCCAAGATCTTGCGGGTCAGCCCCAGCATTTT

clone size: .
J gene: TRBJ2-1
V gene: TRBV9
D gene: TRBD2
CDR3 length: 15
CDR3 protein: CASSGRGSSYNEQFF
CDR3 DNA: TGTGCCAGCAGCGGGCGGGGGAGCTCCTACAATGAGCAGTTCTTC

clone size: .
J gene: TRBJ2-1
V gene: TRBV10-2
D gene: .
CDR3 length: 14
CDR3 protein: CASSHSGASTEQFF
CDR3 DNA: TGCGCCAGCAGCCATAGCGGTGCTTCGACTGAGCAGTTCTTC

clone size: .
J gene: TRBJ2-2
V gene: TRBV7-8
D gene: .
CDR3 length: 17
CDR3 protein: CASSIDLRKTNTGELFF
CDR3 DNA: TGTGCCAGCAGCATAGACCTCCGGAAAACGAACACCGGGGAGCTGTTTTTT

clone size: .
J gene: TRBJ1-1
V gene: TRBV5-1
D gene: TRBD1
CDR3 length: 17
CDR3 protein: CASSLAGGGRMNTEAFF
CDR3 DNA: TGCGCCAGCAGCTTGGCAGGGGGCGGGAGAATGAACACTGAAGCTTTCTTT

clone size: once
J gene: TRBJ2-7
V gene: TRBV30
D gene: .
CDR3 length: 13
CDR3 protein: CAWSPGVSYEQYF
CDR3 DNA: TGTGCCTGGAGTCCCGGGGTTTCCTACGAGCAGTACTTC

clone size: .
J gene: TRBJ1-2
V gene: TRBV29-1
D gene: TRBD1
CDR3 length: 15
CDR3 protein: CSVPAGTGNNYGYTF
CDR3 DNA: TGCAGCGTCCCTGCCGGGACAGGGAATAACTATGGCTACACCTTC

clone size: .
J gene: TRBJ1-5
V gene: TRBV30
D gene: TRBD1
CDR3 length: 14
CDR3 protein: CAWRNRGPNQPQHF
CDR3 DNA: TGTGCCTGGAGGAACAGGGGGCCGAATCAGCCCCAGCATTTT

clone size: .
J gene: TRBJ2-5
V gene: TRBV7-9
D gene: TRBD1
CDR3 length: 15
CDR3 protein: CASSQRQGEAETQYF
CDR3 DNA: TGTGCCAGCAGCCAGAGACAGGGGGAGGCGGAGACCCAGTACTTC

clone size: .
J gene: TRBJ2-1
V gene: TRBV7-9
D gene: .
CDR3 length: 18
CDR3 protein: CASSFPLAHPGSYNEQFF
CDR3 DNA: TGTGCCAGCAGCTTCCCCCTAGCGCACCCCGGCTCCTACAATGAGCAGTTCTTC

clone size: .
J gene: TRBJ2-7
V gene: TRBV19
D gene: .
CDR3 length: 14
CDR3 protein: CASSFSGLGYEQYF
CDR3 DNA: TGTGCCAGTAGTTTCAGCGGGCTCGGCTACGAGCAGTACTTC

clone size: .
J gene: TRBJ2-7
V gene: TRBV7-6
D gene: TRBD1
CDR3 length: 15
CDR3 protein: CASSLKTGGTYEQYF
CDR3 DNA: TGTGCCAGCAGCCTCAAGACAGGGGGCACCTACGAGCAGTACTTC

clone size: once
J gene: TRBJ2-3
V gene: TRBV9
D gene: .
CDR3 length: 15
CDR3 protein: CASSVGGTSGDTQYF
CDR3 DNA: TGTGCCAGCAGCGTAGGTGGGACGTCCGGAGATACGCAGTATTTT

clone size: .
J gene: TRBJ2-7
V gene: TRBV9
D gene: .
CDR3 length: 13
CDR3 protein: CASSAPSGREQYF
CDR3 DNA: TGTGCCAGCAGCGCACCTTCCGGACGGGAGCAGTACTTC

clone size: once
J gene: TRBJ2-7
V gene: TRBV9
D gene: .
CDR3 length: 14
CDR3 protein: CASSVTRHSYEQYF
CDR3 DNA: TGTGCCAGCAGCGTAACGAGACACAGCTACGAGCAGTACTTC

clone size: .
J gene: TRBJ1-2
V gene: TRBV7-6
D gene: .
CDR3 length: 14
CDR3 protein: CASSLDSGGYGYTF
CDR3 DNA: TGTGCCAGCAGCTTAGACTCCGGGGGCTATGGCTACACCTTC

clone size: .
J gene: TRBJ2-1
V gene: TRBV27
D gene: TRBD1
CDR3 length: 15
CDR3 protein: CASTKTGPSYNEQFF
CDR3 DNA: TGTGCCAGCACCAAGACAGGGCCTTCCTACAATGAGCAGTTCTTC

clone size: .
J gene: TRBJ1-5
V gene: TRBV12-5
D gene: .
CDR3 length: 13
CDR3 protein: CASGLGHNQPQHF
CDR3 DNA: TGTGCTAGTGGTTTGGGGCACAATCAGCCCCAGCATTTT

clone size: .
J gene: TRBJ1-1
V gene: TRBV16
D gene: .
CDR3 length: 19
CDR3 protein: CASSPHQKWATRQNTEAFF
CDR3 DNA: TGTGCCAGCAGCCCCCATCAAAAGTGGGCAACCAGACAGAACACTGAAGCTTTCTTT

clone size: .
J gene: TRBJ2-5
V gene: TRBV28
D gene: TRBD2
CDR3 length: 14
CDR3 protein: CASSPLAGEETQYF
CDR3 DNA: TGTGCCAGCAGTCCCCTAGCGGGAGAAGAGACCCAGTACTTC

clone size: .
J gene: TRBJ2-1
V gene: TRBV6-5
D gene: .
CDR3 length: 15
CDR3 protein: CASTTARDFYNEQFF
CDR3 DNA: TGTGCCAGCACCACCGCCCGGGACTTCTACAATGAGCAGTTCTTC

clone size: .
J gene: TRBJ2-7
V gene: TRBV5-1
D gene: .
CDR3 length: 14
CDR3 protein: CASSPRESSYEQYF
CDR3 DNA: TGCGCCAGCAGCCCCCGGGAGAGCTCCTACGAGCAGTACTTC

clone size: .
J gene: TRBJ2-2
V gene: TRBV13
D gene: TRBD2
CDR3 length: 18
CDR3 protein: CASSLTLAGDPGSGELFF
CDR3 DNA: TGTGCCAGCAGCTTAACACTAGCGGGAGACCCGGGGTCGGGGGAGCTGTTTTTT

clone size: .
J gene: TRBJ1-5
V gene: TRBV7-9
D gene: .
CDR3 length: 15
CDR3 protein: CASSSGGEGNQPQHF
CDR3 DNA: TGTGCCAGCAGCTCCGGAGGGGAGGGCAATCAGCCCCAGCATTTT

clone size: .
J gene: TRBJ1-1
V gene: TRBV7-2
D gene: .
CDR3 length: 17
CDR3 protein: CASSLIVRGLGRTEAFF
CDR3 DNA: TGTGCCAGCAGCTTAATCGTCCGGGGCCTAGGGAGGACTGAAGCTTTCTTT

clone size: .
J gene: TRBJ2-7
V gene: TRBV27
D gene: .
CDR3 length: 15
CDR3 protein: CASSDGQAYPYEQYF
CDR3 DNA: TGTGCCAGCAGTGACGGGCAGGCATATCCCTACGAGCAGTACTTC

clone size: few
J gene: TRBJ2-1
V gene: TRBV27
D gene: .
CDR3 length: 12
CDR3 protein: CASSSPSNEQFF
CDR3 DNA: TGTGCCAGCAGTTCGCCTAGCAATGAGCAGTTCTTC

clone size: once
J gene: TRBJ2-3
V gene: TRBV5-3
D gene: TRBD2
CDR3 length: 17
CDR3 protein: CARSPIRLAEASGTQYF
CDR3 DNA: TGTGCCAGAAGCCCAATTAGGCTAGCGGAAGCGTCGGGTACGCAGTATTTT

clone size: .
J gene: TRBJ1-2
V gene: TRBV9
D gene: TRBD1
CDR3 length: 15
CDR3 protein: CASSPRTGGNGGYTF
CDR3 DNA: TGTGCCAGCAGCCCGAGGACAGGGGGTAATGGTGGCTACACCTTC

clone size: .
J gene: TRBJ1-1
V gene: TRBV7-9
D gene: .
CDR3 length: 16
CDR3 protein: CASSLAGGGRDTEAFF
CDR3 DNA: TGTGCCAGCAGCTTAGCGGGGGGCGGCCGAGACACTGAAGCTTTCTTT

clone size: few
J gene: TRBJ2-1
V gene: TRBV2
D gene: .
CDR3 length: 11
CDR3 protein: CASSGLREQFF
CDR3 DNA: TGTGCCAGCAGTGGTCTACGGGAGCAGTTCTTC

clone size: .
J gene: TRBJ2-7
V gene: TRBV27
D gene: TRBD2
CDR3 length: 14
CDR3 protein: CASRSAGLANEQYF
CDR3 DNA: TGTGCCAGCAGGAGCGCGGGACTAGCCAACGAGCAGTACTTC

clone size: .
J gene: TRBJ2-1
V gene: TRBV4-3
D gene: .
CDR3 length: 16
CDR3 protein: CASSQEMAGSYNEQFF
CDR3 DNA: TGCGCCAGCAGCCAAGAAATGGCGGGCTCCTACAATGAGCAGTTCTTC

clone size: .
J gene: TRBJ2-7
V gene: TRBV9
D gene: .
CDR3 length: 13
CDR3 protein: CASSVEGGGEQYF
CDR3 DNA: TGTGCCAGCAGCGTAGAGGGGGGTGGCGAGCAGTACTTC